Sequencing of this T cell receptor beta chain was carried out in a study of cytomegalovirus exposure and HLA in healthy donors. The PCR had 60 Vbeta and 13 Jbeta primers. Method: immunoSEQ multiplex PCR; TCRdb's copy keeps in-frame clones and lacks some. Here the sample spans roughly 200,000 clones, around 80% being singletons. Study findings and constraints: Researchers reported that a few CMV-associated chains were confirmed in vitro as CMV antigen-specific.

On this clone itself: Its cognate antigen is unknown.

What was sequenced was PBMCs. The clonotype was recovered from a woman between 40 and 55 years old in good health and CMV-seronegative.

The CDR3 loop reads CSVGQGPNYEQYF. CDR3 DNA sequence: TGCAGCGTTGGGCAGGGGCCTAACTACGAGCAGTACTTC. This chain uses TRBV29-1 with TRBJ2-5; maybe TRBD1 (6 bases). Near its end, the DNA agrees better with TRBJ2-7, so the J call may be wrong. The CDR3 covers 13 residues. The germline V gene has CDR1 SQVTM and CDR2 ANQGSEA.